Presented here are 19 T cell receptor beta chains from one specimen sequenced in a study of shared clonotypes between healthy human individuals. The assay was immunoSEQ multiplex PCR, and TCRdb's table has in-frame clones only and misses some. The table shows roughly 2,300,000 clones, with under 95% occurring only once. The specimen sequenced was naive CD4+ T cells from PBMCs. The subset was: CD45RA+ positively selected. Receptors originate from a man between 18 and 29 years old in good health. Some clones in this sample may be carry-over from other donors' samples.

V and J are TRBV7-2 and TRBJ2-3; D is perhaps TRBD2 (5 bases). The CDR3 extends over 12 amino acids. Per the germline V gene, CDR1 is SGHTA and CDR2 is FQGNSA. V dropped 1 base and J dropped 8 bases, with 7 bases sitting between them. The CDR3 here is CASSLEGSTQYF. CDR3 coding DNA: TGTGCCAGCAGCTTAGAAGGGAGTACGCAGTATTTT.

The V gene is TRBV5-4, the J gene TRBJ2-3, with 7 bases lining up with TRBD1. The ends lost 5 bases at V and 2 bases at J; junction bases unmatched: 5. This CDR3 region has 14 residues. Germline values: CDR1 SGHNT, CDR2 YYREEE (reference sequence). The CDR3, as DNA: TGTGCCAGCAGAAGGGACAGCGACACAGATACGCAGTATTTT. This translates into CASRRDSDTDTQYF.

The chain links TRBV20-1 to TRBJ1-2; D possibly corresponds to TRBD1 (5 bases). Germline V gene data show CDR1 as DFQATT and CDR2 as SNEGSKA (reference sequence). This CDR3 contains 11 residues. CDR3 region: CRRRGAYGYTF. The CDR3 coding sequence is TGCAGGCGAAGGGGAGCCTATGGCTACACCTTC.

The chain has TRBV7-2 and TRBJ2-3; 9 nucleotides match TRBD2. J was trimmed by 1 base and V by 6 bases; bases with no gene match: 14. The CDR3 contains 18 residues. In germline, CDR1 is SGHTA, CDR2 FQGNSA. The DNA of the CDR3 is TGTGCCAGCAGTTCTAGGACTAGCGATCCGACTGGCACAGATACGCAGTATTTT. Residues: CASSSRTSDPTGTDTQYF.

Turning to this clone: Other DNA sequences in the same sample also yield this CDR3. The chain couples TRBV5-4 to TRBJ2-3; D gene ambiguous. The CDR3 is 13 amino acids. With 1 base removed from V and 0 bases from J, the gap between germline ends came to 3 bases. Germline V gene lookup returns CDR1 SGHNT and CDR2 YYREEE (reference sequence). This chain's CDR3 is CASSLPSTDTQYF. The CDR3 DNA follows: TGTGCCAGCAGCTTGCCCAGCACAGATACGCAGTATTTT. Filled out from reference TRBV5-4 and TRBJ2-3, the complete variable domain reads ETGVTQSPTHLIKTRGQQVTLRCSSQSGHNTVSWYQQALGQGPQFIFQYYREEENGRGNFPPRFSGLQFPNYSSELNVNALELDDSALYLCASSLPSTDTQYFGPGTRLTVL.

This clone occurred a few times. The chain recombines TRBV6-1 with TRBJ2-1, with 7 bases identical to TRBD2. CDR3 length equals 15 residues. V was clipped by 0 bases and J by 10 bases; unmatched bases: 9. In germline, CDR1 is MNHNS, CDR2 SASEGT. CDR3 in DNA: TGTGCCAGCAGTGAAGCGCCATGGGAGGGTGGCGAGCAGTTCTTC. Amino acids: CASSEAPWEGGEQFF.

The genes are TRBV29-1 and TRBJ1-1; a weak D match, TRBD1 (5 bases). Trimming took off 0 bases at V and 3 bases at J, with 14 bases between the two ends. The V gene's germline CDR1 is SQVTM and CDR2 ANQGSEA. The CDR3 spans 15 residues. CDR3 bases: TGCAGCGTTGAAGATAGCTCGGGGGTAGACACTGAAGCTTTCTTT. Translation gives CSVEDSSGVDTEAFF. The full variable domain, with the rest looked up from reference TRBV29-1 and TRBJ1-1, is SAVISQKPSRDICQRGTSLTIQCQVDSQVTMMFWYRQQPGQSLTLIATANQGSEATYESGFVIDKFPISRPNLTFSTLTVSNMSPEDSSIYLCSVEDSSGVDTEAFFGQGTRLTVV.

The V call is TRBV30, the J call TRBJ1-4; 10 bases align to TRBD1. Germline V lookup: CDR1 GTSNPN, CDR2 SVGIG (reference sequence). The CDR3 runs 19 residues. Trimming cost V 2 bases and J 10 bases; bases outside gene matches: 22. The CDR3 sequence: CAWSPPAGTGVPEVRKLFF. DNA for the CDR3: TGTGCCTGGAGTCCTCCCGCCGGGACAGGGGTCCCTGAAGTTAGAAAACTGTTTTTT.

The chain is built from TRBV5-1 and TRBJ1-1; 7 nucleotides agree with TRBD1. Germline-derived CDR1 and CDR2 are SGHRS and YFSETQ. The CDR3 totals 16 residues. V dropped 0 bases and J dropped 1; count of bases not matched to a gene: 6. This CDR3 is CASSLGGNRGNTEAFF. The CDR3 DNA follows: TGCGCCAGCAGCTTGGGTGGGAACAGGGGGAACACTGAAGCTTTCTTT.

The chain carries TRBV7-8 and TRBJ1-2; 8 bases agree with TRBD1. Germline-derived CDR1 and CDR2 are SGHVS and FQNEAQ. V was clipped by 4 bases and J by 8 bases; unmatched bases: 15. This CDR3 contains 16 residues. The DNA of the CDR3 is TGTGCCAGCAGCTCAGTAGGACAGGGCGGGGTAGGCGGCTACACCTTC. It is translated as CASSSVGQGGVGGYTF.

The rearrangement joins TRBV7-9 to TRBJ1-4; D call uncertain. Trimming took off 8 bases at V and 11 bases at J, with 18 bases between the two ends. The CDR3 covers 13 residues. In germline, CDR1 is SEHNR, CDR2 FQNEAQ (reference sequence). The CDR3 region has the DNA TGTGCCAGCGGCGAGGGAGAAGTGTGGAAACTGTTTTTT. Its protein is CASGEGEVWKLFF.

This clone was seen a handful of times. The genes are TRBV7-2 and TRBJ1-5; weak D call: TRBD1 (6 bases). The length of the CDR3 is 13 residues. The V gene lost 1 base and the J gene lost 8 bases, with 9 bases spanning the gap. From germline, CDR1 is SGHTA and CDR2 FQGNSA. The chain's CDR3 is CASSLERGKPQHF. CDR3 nucleotides: TGTGCCAGCAGCTTAGAAAGGGGGAAGCCCCAGCATTTT. The variable domain in full, with the rest retrieved from reference TRBV7-2 and TRBJ1-5, is GAGVSQSPSNKVTEKGKDVELRCDPISGHTALYWYRQSLGQGLEFLIYFQGNSAPDKSGLPSDRFSAERTGGSVSTLTIQRTQQEDSAVYLCASSLERGKPQHFGDGTRLSIL.

The rearrangement links TRBV20-1 to TRBJ1-2, with 7 bases matching TRBD1. Per germline, CDR1 DFQATT and CDR2 SNEGSKA (reference sequence). V lost 6 bases and J lost 10; bases outside the gene matches: 8. The CDR3 runs to 11 residues. The CDR3 reads CSAPLTGTYTF. In nucleotides, the CDR3 is TGCAGTGCACCGTTGACAGGGACCTACACCTTC.

The chain is built from TRBV4-3 and TRBJ2-1; D gene uncertain. The CDR3 is 16 amino acids. Germline CDR1 is LGHNA and CDR2 is YSLEER. The V end lost 0 bases, the J end lost 2 bases, and 11 bases lay between the germline ends. CDR3 nucleotide sequence: TGCGCCAGCAGCCAAGATGTGTCGTACCCCTACAATGAGCAGTTCTTC. Its protein is CASSQDVSYPYNEQFF.

J is TRBJ1-3 and V is TRBV28, with D perhaps TRBD1 (6 bases). CDR3 length: 15 amino acids. Trimming stripped 6 bases from V and 2 bases from J, with 14 bases between. The germline gives CDR1 MDHEN, CDR2 SYDVKM. CDR3 sequence (DNA): TGTGCCAGCAGCTTACAGGGCACGGCTGGAAACACCATATATTTT. Its protein product is CASSLQGTAGNTIYF.

A remark on this clone: A read error may account for a junction end that differs from germline. The J gene is TRBJ1-1, the V gene TRBV5-1, with 9 bases that match TRBD1. The CDR3 consists of 14 residues. Per germline, CDR1 SGHRS and CDR2 YFSETQ. The CDR3 sequence: CASSLGQGNPEAFF. CDR3 bases: TGCGCCAGCAGCTTAGGACAGGGGAACCCTGAAGCTTTCTTT. The complete variable domain, with remaining parts taken from reference TRBV5-1 and TRBJ1-1, reads KAGVTQTPRYLIKTRGQQVTLSCSPISGHRSVSWYQQTPGQGLQFLFEYFSETQRNKGNFPGRFSGRQFSNSRSEMNVSTLELGDSALYLCASSLGQGNPEAFFGQGTRLTVV.

The chain joins TRBV28 to TRBJ2-7, with D tentatively TRBD1 (6 bases). Deletions cut 2 bases from V and 6 bases from J, with 20 bases between. There are 16 residues in the CDR3. Per germline, CDR1 MDHEN and CDR2 SYDVKM. This chain's CDR3 is CASSLAGAYELREQYF. DNA for the CDR3: TGTGCCAGCAGTTTAGCAGGGGCGTACGAACTACGCGAGCAGTACTTC.

This clone was recorded once. The sample carries other DNA sequences with the same CDR3. J is TRBJ2-3 and V is TRBV7-3; D call uncertain. The CDR3 runs 12 residues. Germline values: CDR1 SGHTA, CDR2 FQGTGA. V was pared by 5 bases and J by 4 bases, with 7 bases between. CDR3 amino acids: CASSPGADTQYF. DNA for the CDR3: TGTGCCAGCAGCCCTGGGGCAGATACGCAGTATTTT. Based on the CDR3 plus reference TRBV7-3 and TRBJ2-3, the full variable domain is GAGVSQTPSNKVTEKGKYVELRCDPISGHTALYWYRQSLGQGPEFLIYFQGTGAADDSGLPNDRFFAVRPEGSVSTLKIQRTERGDSAVYLCASSPGADTQYFGPGTRLTVL.

This chain links TRBV6-6 with TRBJ2-5, with D hard to call. CDR1 and CDR2 (germline): MNHNY, SVGAGI (reference sequence). Trimming took off 2 bases at V and 2 bases at J, with 15 bases between the two ends. This CDR3 comprises 16 residues. CDR3 protein: CASSYLQETAQETQYF. CDR3 bases: TGTGCCAGCAGTTACCTTCAAGAGACGGCACAAGAGACCCAGTACTTC.